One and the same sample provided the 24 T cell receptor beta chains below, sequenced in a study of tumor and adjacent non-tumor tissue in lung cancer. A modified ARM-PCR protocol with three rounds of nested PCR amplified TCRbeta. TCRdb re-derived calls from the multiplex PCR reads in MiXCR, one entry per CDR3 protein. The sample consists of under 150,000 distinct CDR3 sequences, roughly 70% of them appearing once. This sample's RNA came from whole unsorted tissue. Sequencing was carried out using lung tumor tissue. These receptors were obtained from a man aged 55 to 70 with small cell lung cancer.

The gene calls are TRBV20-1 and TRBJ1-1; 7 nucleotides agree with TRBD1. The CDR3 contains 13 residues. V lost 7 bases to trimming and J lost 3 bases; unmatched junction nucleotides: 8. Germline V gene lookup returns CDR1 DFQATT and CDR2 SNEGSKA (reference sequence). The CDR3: CSVWVRGDTEAFF. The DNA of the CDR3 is TGCAGTGTATGGGTCAGGGGGGACACTGAAGCTTTCTTT.

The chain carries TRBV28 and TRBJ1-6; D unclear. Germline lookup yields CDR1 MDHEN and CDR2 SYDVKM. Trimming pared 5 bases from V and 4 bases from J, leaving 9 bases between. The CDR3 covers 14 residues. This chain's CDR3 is CASSLDRYNSPLHF. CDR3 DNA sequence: TGTGCCAGCAGTCTCGACCGGTATAATTCACCCCTCCACTTT.

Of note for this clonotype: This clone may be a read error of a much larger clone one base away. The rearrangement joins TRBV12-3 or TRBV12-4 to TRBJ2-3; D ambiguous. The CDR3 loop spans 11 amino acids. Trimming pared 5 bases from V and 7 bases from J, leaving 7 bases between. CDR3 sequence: CASSGKYTQYF. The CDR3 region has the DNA TGTGCCAGCAGTGGGAAGTATACGCAGTATTTT.

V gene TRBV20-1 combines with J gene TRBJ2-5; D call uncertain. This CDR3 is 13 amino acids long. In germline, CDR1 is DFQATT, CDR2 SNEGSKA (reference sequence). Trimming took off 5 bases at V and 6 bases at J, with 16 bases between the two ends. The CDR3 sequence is CSAATQPMKTQYF. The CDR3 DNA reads TGCAGTGCTGCTACACAGCCCATGAAGACCCAGTACTTC.

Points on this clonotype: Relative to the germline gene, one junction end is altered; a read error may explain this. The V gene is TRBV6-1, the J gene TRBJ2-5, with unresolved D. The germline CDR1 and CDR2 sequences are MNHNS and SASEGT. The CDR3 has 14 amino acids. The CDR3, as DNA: TGTGTCAGCAGTGCGGTACTCCTTCAACAGACCCAGTACTTC. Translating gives CVSSAVLLQQTQYF.

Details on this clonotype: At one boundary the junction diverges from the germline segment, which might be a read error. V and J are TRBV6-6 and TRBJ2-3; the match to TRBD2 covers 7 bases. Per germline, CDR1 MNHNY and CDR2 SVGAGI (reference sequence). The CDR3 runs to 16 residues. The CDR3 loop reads CDSSPFTGGVADTQYF. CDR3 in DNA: TGTGACAGCAGTCCGTTTACGGGAGGCGTAGCAGATACGCAGTATTTT.

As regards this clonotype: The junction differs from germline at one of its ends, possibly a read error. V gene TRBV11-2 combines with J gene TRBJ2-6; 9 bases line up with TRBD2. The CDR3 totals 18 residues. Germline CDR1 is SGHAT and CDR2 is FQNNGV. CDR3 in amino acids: CASSLALAGSSGTNVMTF. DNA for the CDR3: TGTGCCAGCAGCTTAGCGCTAGCGGGAAGCTCTGGGACCAACGTCATGACTTTC. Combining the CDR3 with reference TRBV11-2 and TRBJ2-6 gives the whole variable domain EAGVAQSPRYKIIEKRQSVAFWCNPISGHATLYWYQQILGQGPKLLIQFQNNGVVDDSQLPKDRFSAERLKGVDSTLKIQPAKLEDSAVYLCASSLALAGSSGTNVMTFGAGSRLTVL.

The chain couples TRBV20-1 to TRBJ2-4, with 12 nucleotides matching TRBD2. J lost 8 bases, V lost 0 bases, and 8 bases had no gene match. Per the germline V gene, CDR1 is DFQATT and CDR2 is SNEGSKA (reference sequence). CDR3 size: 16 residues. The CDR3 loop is CSARDLAGGTPHIQYF. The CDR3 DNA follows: TGCAGTGCTAGAGACCTAGCGGGGGGGACCCCTCACATTCAGTACTTC.

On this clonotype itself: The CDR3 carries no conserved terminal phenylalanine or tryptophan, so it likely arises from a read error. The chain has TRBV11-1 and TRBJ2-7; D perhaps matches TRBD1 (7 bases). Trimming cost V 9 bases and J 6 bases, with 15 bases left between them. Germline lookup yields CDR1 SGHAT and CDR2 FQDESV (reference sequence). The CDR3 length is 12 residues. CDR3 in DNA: TGTGCCAGTAGCGGACAGGAGCGCGAGCAGTACCTC. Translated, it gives CASSGQEREQYL.

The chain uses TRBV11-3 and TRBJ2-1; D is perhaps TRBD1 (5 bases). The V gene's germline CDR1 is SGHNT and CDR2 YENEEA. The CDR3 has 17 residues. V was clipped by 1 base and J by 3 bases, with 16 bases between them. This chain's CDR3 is CASSLGVQGRIYNEQFF. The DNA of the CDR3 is TGTGCCAGCAGCTTAGGGGTCCAGGGAAGGATCTACAATGAGCAGTTCTTC.

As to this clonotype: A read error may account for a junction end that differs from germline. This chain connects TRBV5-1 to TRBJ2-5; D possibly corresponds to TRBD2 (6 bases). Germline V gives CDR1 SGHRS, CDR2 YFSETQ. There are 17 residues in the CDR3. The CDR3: CASSFERASFYQEAQYF. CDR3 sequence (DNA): TGCGCCAGCAGCTTCGAGCGGGCCTCCTTTTACCAAGAGGCCCAGTACTTC.

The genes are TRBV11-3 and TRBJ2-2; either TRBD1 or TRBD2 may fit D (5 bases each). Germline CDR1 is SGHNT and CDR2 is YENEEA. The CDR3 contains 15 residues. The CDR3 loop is CASVSDKRNTGELFF. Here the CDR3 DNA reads TGTGCTAGCGTCTCGGACAAAAGGAACACCGGGGAGCTGTTTTTT.

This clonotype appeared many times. CDR3 in amino acids: CSVHRGGEGTEAFF. Written as DNA, the CDR3 is TGCAGCGTCCACCGCGGGGGCGAGGGGACTGAAGCTTTCTTT. This chain links TRBV29-1 with TRBJ1-1; D is possibly TRBD1 (6 bases). The CDR3 is made up of 14 amino acids. Germline CDR1 and CDR2: SQVTM and ANQGSEA. With 6 bases removed from V and 5 bases from J, the gap between germline ends came to 19 bases.

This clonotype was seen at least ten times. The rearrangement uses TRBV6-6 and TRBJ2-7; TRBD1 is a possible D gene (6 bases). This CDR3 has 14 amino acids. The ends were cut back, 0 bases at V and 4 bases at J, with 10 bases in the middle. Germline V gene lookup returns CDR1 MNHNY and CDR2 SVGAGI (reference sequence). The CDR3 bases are TGTGCCAGCAGTTACTCGGGACACCCATACGAGCAGTACGTC. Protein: CASSYSGHPYEQYV.

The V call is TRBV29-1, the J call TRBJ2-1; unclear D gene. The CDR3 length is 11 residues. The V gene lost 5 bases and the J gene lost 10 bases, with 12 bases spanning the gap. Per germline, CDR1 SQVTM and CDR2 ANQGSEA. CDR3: CSVLMSSEQFF. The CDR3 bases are TGCAGCGTTTTGATGTCCAGCGAGCAGTTCTTC.

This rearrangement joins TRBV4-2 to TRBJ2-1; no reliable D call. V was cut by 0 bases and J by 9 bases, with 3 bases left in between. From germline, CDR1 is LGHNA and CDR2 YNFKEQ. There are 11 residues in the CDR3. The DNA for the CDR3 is TGTGCCAGCAGCCAAGACACTGAGCAGTTCTTC. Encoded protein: CASSQDTEQFF.

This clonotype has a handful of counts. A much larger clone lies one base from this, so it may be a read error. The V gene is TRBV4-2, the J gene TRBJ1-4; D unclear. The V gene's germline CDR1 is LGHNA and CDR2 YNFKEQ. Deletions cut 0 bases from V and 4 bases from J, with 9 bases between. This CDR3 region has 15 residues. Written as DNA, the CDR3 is TGTGCCAGCAGCCAAGATATGGCGAGTAATGAAAAACTGTTTTTT. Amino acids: CASSQDMASNEKLFF.

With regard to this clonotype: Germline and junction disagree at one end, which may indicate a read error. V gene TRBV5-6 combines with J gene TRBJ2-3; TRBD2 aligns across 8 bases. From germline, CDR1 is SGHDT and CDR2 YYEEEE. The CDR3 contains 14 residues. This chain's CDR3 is CASSSSGSTDTRYF. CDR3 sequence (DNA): TGTGCGAGCAGTTCAAGCGGGAGCACAGATACGCGGTATTTT.

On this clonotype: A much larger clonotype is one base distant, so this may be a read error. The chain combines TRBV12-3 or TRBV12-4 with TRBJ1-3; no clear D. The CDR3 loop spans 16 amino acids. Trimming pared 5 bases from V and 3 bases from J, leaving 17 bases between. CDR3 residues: CASSPRRAGFGNTIYF. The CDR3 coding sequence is TGTGCCAGCAGTCCACGCCGCGCGGGCTTTGGAAACACCATATATTTT.

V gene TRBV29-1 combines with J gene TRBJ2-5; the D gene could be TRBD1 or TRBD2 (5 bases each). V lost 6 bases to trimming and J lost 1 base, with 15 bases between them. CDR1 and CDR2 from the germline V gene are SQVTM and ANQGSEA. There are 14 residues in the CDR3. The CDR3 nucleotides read TGCAGCGTAGATAAGAGGGGCAGCCAAGAGACCCAGTACTTC. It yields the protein CSVDKRGSQETQYF.

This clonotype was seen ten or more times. CDR3 nucleotides: TGTGCCAGCAGTCGTGATGACACGGGACTAGCGGGTCGCACCGGGGAGCTGTTTTTT. It specifies CASSRDDTGLAGRTGELFF. This sequence joins TRBV11-3 and TRBJ2-2; TRBD2 matches 12 bases. Trimming at V came to 6 bases and at J to 4 bases, leaving 15 bases not matched to a gene. Germline CDR1 reads SGHNT; CDR2 reads YENEEA. The CDR3 totals 19 residues. Supplemented by reference TRBV11-3 and TRBJ2-2, the full variable domain reads EAGVVQSPRYKIIEKKQPVAFWCNPISGHNTLYWYLQNLGQGPELLIRYENEEAVDDSQLPKDRFSAERLKGVDSTLKIQPAELGDSAVYLCASSRDDTGLAGRTGELFFGEGSRLTVL.

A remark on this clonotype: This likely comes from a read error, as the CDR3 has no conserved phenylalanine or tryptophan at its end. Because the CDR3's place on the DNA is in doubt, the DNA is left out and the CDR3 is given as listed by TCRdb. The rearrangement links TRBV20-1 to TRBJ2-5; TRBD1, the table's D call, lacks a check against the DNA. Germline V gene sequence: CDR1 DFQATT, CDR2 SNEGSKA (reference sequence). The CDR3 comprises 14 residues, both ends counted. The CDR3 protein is CSAWDRGLGETKYL.

CDR3: CASSLETSGPGEKYF. The CDR3 DNA sequence: TGTGCCAGCAGCTTAGAAACTAGCGGACCGGGAGAGAAGTACTTC. The V call is TRBV11-2, the J call TRBJ2-7, with 8 bases matching TRBD2. Per the germline V gene, CDR1 is SGHAT and CDR2 is FQNNGV. The CDR3 contains 15 residues. The ends lost 0 bases at V and 11 bases at J; junction bases unmatched: 12. Drawing the rest from reference TRBV11-2 and TRBJ2-7, the complete variable domain is EAGVAQSPRYKIIEKRQSVAFWCNPISGHATLYWYQQILGQGPKLLIQFQNNGVVDDSQLPKDRFSAERLKGVDSTLKIQPAKLEDSAVYLCASSLETSGPGEKYFGPGTRLTVT.

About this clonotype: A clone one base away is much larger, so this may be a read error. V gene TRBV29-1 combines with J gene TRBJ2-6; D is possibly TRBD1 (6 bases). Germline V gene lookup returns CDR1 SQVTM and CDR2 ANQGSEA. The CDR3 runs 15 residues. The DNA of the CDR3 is TGCAGCGTTGGGGTCCCAGGGGTTGGGGCCCACGTCCTGACTTTC. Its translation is CSVGVPGVGAHVLTF.